Given below is one TCR beta chain in context. The antigen is undetermined. The data originate from a study of blood T cells in healthy people across ages. Healthy Caucasian individuals from Russia aged roughly 6 to 100 served as donors. V lost 3 bases, J lost 7 bases, and 10 bases lay in between. This CDR3 has 13 residues. Germline assignment: CDR1 LGHNA and CDR2 YSLEER. It was with a sample-barcoded 5' primer and a J-beta primer mix that a second PCR of roughly 7 to 12 cycles was run. One entry per CDR3 protein, called by TCRdb with MiXCR from the 5' RACE reads. The data hold 800,000 or so distinct CDR3 sequences, with about 25% observed a single time. Study-wide results and caveats: TCR beta diversity, measured per million T cells, fell in a roughly linear way with age.

The same data also contributed to another study, on T cells of mothers and their children. As that report states: Maternal samples each gave over 9.5 million TCR beta CDR3 reads, and child samples about 3 million each. A slight, non-significant increase in overlap was found for related mother-child pairs relative to unrelated pairs.

Specimen: blood. The chain recombines TRBV4-3 with TRBJ2-1; D unresolved. The TCR sequence derives from a boy between 10 and 17 years old in good health. The CDR3 here is CASSQELVNEQFF. CDR3 bases: TGCGCCAGCAGCCAGGAGCTAGTGAATGAGCAGTTCTTC.